What follows are 7 T cell receptor beta chains derived from one specimen sequenced in a study of T cells in Graves' hyperthyroidism and ophthalmopathy. Amplification of TCR beta CDR3 regions was performed using RNA transcripts as template. HTBI primers were the set used in a first-round RT-PCR of the TCR CDR3. TCRdb reprocessed the multiplex PCR reads via MiXCR and lists one record per CDR3 protein. The sample lists roughly 180,000 distinct CDR3 sequences, about a sixth occurring once. Sequenced sample: blood. These receptors were obtained from a woman aged 45-59 years with Graves' hyperthyroidism.

In its sample, this clonotype was seen many times. This chain joins TRBV28 and TRBJ2-1; 11 nucleotides agree with TRBD2. Germline CDR1 and CDR2: MDHEN and SYDVKM. This CDR3 contains 19 residues. V was clipped by 10 bases and J by 0 bases; unmatched bases: 17. The DNA of the CDR3 is TGTGCCATCCGACGCGTGGGACTAGCGGTCCTAAGCTCCTACAATGAGCAGTTCTTC. This translates into CAIRRVGLAVLSSYNEQFF.

There are many counts of this clonotype. This rearrangement joins TRBV5-6 to TRBJ2-2, with TRBD2 matching 12 bases. From germline, CDR1 is SGHDT and CDR2 YYEEEE. V shed 6 bases and J 3 bases; nucleotides not matched to a gene: 6. This CDR3 has 16 amino acids. The CDR3 protein is CASKALAGGYTGELFF. CDR3 sequence (DNA): TGTGCCAGCAAGGCTCTAGCGGGGGGGTACACCGGGGAGCTGTTTTTT.

The chain links TRBV28 to TRBJ2-7; D is perhaps TRBD1 or TRBD2 (5 bases each). The CDR3 sequence is 16 residues long. Trimming shortened V by 2 bases and J by 0 bases, and 14 bases separated the two germline ends. CDR1 and CDR2 (germline): MDHEN, SYDVKM. The CDR3 nucleotides are TGTGCCAGCAGTTTAAATGGGGCGGGTAGCTCCTACGAGCAGTACTTC. As protein: CASSLNGAGSSYEQYF.

This clonotype was detected many times. The CDR3 DNA is TGTGCCAGCAGTTTAGCACCCCTCGGAAGGACTGAAGCTTTCTTT. Its protein is CASSLAPLGRTEAFF. The rearrangement links TRBV12-3 or TRBV12-4 to TRBJ1-1, with unresolved D. Trimming took 0 bases from V and 5 from J, leaving 13 bases between them. This CDR3 has 15 residues.

There are many counts of this clonotype. The chain uses TRBV7-9 and TRBJ2-7; 12 bases match TRBD2. V shed 8 bases, J shed 2 bases, and the junction held 4 bases outside the gene matches. CDR1 and CDR2 (germline): SEHNR, FQNEAQ (reference sequence). This CDR3 comprises 14 residues. The chain's CDR3 is CASGRTSGAYEQYF. In DNA, the CDR3 is TGTGCCAGCGGGAGGACTAGCGGGGCCTACGAGCAGTACTTC. Using reference TRBV7-9 and TRBJ2-7 for the parts outside the CDR3, the full variable domain is DTGVSQNPRHKITKRGQNVTFRCDPISEHNRLYWYRQTLGQGPEFLTYFQNEAQLEKSRLLSDRFSAERPKGSFSTLEIQRTEQGDSAMYLCASGRTSGAYEQYFGPGTRLTVT.

On this clonotype itself: The junction differs from germline at one of its ends, possibly a read error. This chain uses TRBV5-1 with TRBJ1-2; 7 bases are a match to TRBD1. Germline V gene sequence: CDR1 SGHRS, CDR2 YFSETQ. This CDR3 is built from 15 residues. CDR3 sequence (DNA): TGCGCCAGCAGCTTAGGGACAGATTATAACTATAGCTACACCTTC. Its protein is CASSLGTDYNYSYTF.

This clonotype was picked up a small number of times. V and J are TRBV18 and TRBJ1-2, with D tentatively TRBD1 (5 bases). The CDR3 consists of 14 residues. Trimming left V 4 bases short and J 3 bases short, with 12 bases between. Germline V gene data show CDR1 as KGHSH and CDR2 as LQKENI. The CDR3 bases are TGTGCCAGCTCACTCGCGGACAAGTACTATGGCTACACCTTC. Amino acid sequence: CASSLADKYYGYTF.